The present T cell receptor beta chain was sequenced within a study of a mutant IDH1 vaccine in newly diagnosed glioma. Overall study context: Vaccines were first given 4-6 weeks after radiotherapy alone, or with temozolomide cycles.

Per the germline V gene, CDR1 is MNHEY and CDR2 is SMNVEV (reference sequence). Trimming cost V 4 bases and J 1 base; bases outside gene matches: 5. The CDR3 is made up of 15 amino acids. TCRdb's table, derived via immunoSEQ multiplex PCR, lists solely in-frame clones and lacks some. The data hold 75,000 to 85,000 clones, with more than 85% observed a single time. Regarding this clone: Its target is not known.

Indicated time point: week 5, during vaccination. The vaccine gave 300 ug of a 20-mer mutant IDH1 peptide subcutaneously per dose. Sequenced material: PBMCs, taken from a glioma patient whose treatment included an IDH1 peptide vaccine. The chain has TRBV27 and TRBJ2-3; the match to TRBD2 covers 7 bases. This receptor was obtained from a woman between 50 and 59 years old with glioma. The CDR3 coding sequence is TGTGCCAGCAGTTCGGCGCTAGCGGGCACAGATACGCAGTATTTT. Its translation is CASSSALAGTDTQYF.